These T cell receptor beta chains were read from a single sample in a study of T cells in Graves' hyperthyroidism and ophthalmopathy. TCRdb re-called the multiplex PCR reads with MiXCR, one entry per CDR3 protein. Of about 640,000 distinct CDR3 sequences listed, under 25% are singletons. Material: blood. Source of these receptors: a man aged 30 to 45 with Graves' ophthalmopathy. The CDR3 runs from the conserved cysteine through the conserved F or W. The D gene is left open where the match is weak. Size values are once, few and many counts, or a class for expanded clones, and some rows have none.

>TRBV6-2/TRBV6-3|-|few|TRBJ1-1
TGTGCCACTCACGCGAACACTGAAGCTTTCTTT
CATHANTEAFF
>TRBV12-3/TRBV12-4|TRBD1|-|TRBJ2-7
TGTGCCAGCAGCTCGACAGGGGGCTACTACGAGCAGTACTTC
CASSSTGGYYEQYF
>TRBV28|-|-|TRBJ2-6
TGTGCCAGCAGAAAAGGGAGCTCTGGGGCCAACGTCCTGACTTTC
CASRKGSSGANVLTF
>TRBV6-1|-|-|TRBJ1-4
TGTGCCAGCAGTGGAGTGGACGGTGTTAATGAAAAACTGTTTTTT
CASSGVDGVNEKLFF
>TRBV28|-|-|TRBJ2-5
TGTGCCAGCAGTTTCGCCGGAGGGGCCCAAGAGGCCCAGTACTTC
CASSFAGGAQEAQYF
>TRBV11-2|-|many|TRBJ1-6
TGTGCCAGCAGCTTCGGTGGGGATTCACCCCTCCACTTT
CASSFGGDSPLHF
>TRBV6-1|-|many|TRBJ1-1
TGTGCCAGCAGCCCGGGGAGAGGAAACACTGAAGCTTTCTTT
CASSPGRGNTEAFF
>TRBV7-9|-|many|TRBJ2-7
TGTGCCAGCAGCCAGGCCGTGCCCCCCTACGAGCAGTACTTC
CASSQAVPPYEQYF
>TRBV4-1|TRBD2|-|TRBJ2-2
TGCGCCAGCAGCCAAGATGGGCGGGAGTCCGGCACCGGGGAGCTGTTTTTT
CASSQDGRESGTGELFF
>TRBV5-1|-|many|TRBJ2-7
TGCGCCAGCAGCATCAACCCGGGCTACGAGCAGTACTTC
CASSINPGYEQYF
>TRBV7-8|-|-|TRBJ1-1
TGTGCCAGCAGCTTAGCGCAGTTGACTACGGCTTTCTTT
CASSLAQLTTAFF
>TRBV27|-|once|TRBJ2-7
TGTGCCAGCAGTTCTCTCCGGGACAACTACGAGCAGTACTTC
CASSSLRDNYEQYF
>TRBV12-3/TRBV12-4|-|many|TRBJ2-5
TGTGCCAGCAGTTTCAGCGGAGGAAGGGGGCAAGAGACCCAGTACTTC
CASSFSGGRGQETQYF
>TRBV28|TRBD2|-|TRBJ2-1
TGTGCCAGCAGGCGGGGAGGGAGGAATGAGCAGTTCTTC
CASRRGGRNEQFF
>TRBV9|TRBD1|few|TRBJ1-1
TGTGCCAGCAGCGCCCAAGACAGGGAACATACTGAAGCTTTCTTT
CASSAQDREHTEAFF
>TRBV16|-|many|TRBJ1-1
TGTGCCAGCAGCCAATCGGCTAACCGGGGTGAAGCTTTCTTT
CASSQSANRGEAFF
>TRBV6-2/TRBV6-3|-|-|TRBJ2-7
TGTGCCAGCAGTTACTCCCGGGTGCCCTACGAGCAGTACTTC
CASSYSRVPYEQYF
>TRBV9|TRBD2|few|TRBJ2-2
TGTGCCAGCAACCCGACTGGCGGGAGAGGGACCGGGGAGCTGTTTTTT
CASNPTGGRGTGELFF
>TRBV18|-|-|TRBJ1-4
TGTGCCAGCTCACCATTCACAGACAATGAAAAACTGTTTTTT
CASSPFTDNEKLFF
>TRBV4-2|-|-|TRBJ1-2
TGTGCCAGCAGCCAAGATTTTCAGGGGTCCGGCTACACCTTC
CASSQDFQGSGYTF
>TRBV28|-|many|TRBJ1-2
TGTGCCAGCAGTTTCGGGGGTGATGGCTACACCTTC
CASSFGGDGYTF
>TRBV7-4|TRBD2|few|TRBJ2-1
TGTGCCAGCAGCCAATCTACTAGCGGGAGGTACAATGAGCAGTTCTTC
CASSQSTSGRYNEQFF
>TRBV7-2|-|many|TRBJ2-3
TGTGCCAGCAGCGCCAGGGGGGTTGGCACAGATACGCAGTATTTT
CASSARGVGTDTQYF
>TRBV20-1|-|many|TRBJ2-3
TGCAGTGCTAGAGGGGGTAGCGCAACAGATACGCAGTATTTT
CSARGGSATDTQYF
>TRBV7-9|TRBD1|few|TRBJ2-7
TGTGCCAGCAGTTCAGTTCAGGGGGCGGGTGAGCAGTACTTC
CASSSVQGAGEQYF
>TRBV7-3|-|many|TRBJ2-1
TGTGCCAGCAGCTTAGGGGTCGGCTCCTACAATGAGCAGTTCTTC
CASSLGVGSYNEQFF
>TRBV6-1|-|few|TRBJ1-2
TGTGCCAGCAGCTTAGCGCTGGGTGATGACTACACCTTC
CASSLALGDDYTF
>TRBV5-1|-|many|TRBJ1-6
TGCGCCAGCAGCCGCAGACAGGATAATTCACCCCTCCACTTT
CASSRRQDNSPLHF
>TRBV20-1|-|-|TRBJ1-4
TGCAGTGCTAGAGATTACACCGCCTCTAATGAAAAACTGTTTTTT
CSARDYTASNEKLFF
>TRBV5-1|TRBD1|few|TRBJ2-5
TGCGCCAGCAGCCCCAACCGGGACAGGGAAGAGACCCAGTACTTC
CASSPNRDREETQYF
>TRBV6-1|TRBD2|-|TRBJ2-1
TGTGCCAGCAAACCGGGACTAGCTCGGAATGAGCAGTTCTTC
CASKPGLARNEQFF
>TRBV7-2|-|many|TRBJ2-7
TGTGCCAGCAGCTATTCGACAGGCGCCTACGAGCAGTACTTC
CASSYSTGAYEQYF
>TRBV9|-|-|TRBJ2-7
TGTGCCAGCAGCGTAGACCAGGGTTTTAACTACGAGCAGTACTTC
CASSVDQGFNYEQYF
>TRBV6-1|-|-|TRBJ1-3
TGTGCCAGCAGCCAAGGACGGAGCTCTGGAAACACCATATATTTT
CASSQGRSSGNTIYF
>TRBV15|-|few|TRBJ1-4
TGTGCCACCAGTAGGGATTTTGGTGAAAAACTGTTTTTT
CATSRDFGEKLFF
>TRBV2|-|many|TRBJ1-6
TGTGCCAGCAGTGACGACCGGAGCTCCTATAATTCACCCCTCCACTTT
CASSDDRSSYNSPLHF
>TRBV24-1|TRBD2|-|TRBJ2-1
TGTGCCACCAGTGACGGACTAGCGGGATCCTCGGAGCAGTTCTTC
CATSDGLAGSSEQFF
>TRBV4-3|-|-|TRBJ2-3
TGCGCCAGCAGCCAGACCCTAGGAAGCACAGATACGCAGTATTTT
CASSQTLGSTDTQYF
>TRBV20-1|TRBD1|-|TRBJ2-1
TGCAGTGCAGGCATAGGCCGGGACAGGCACTACAATGAGCAGTTCTTC
CSAGIGRDRHYNEQFF
>TRBV18|-|few|TRBJ2-3
TGTGCCAGCTCACCGACGTCTTTTCCTAGCACAGATACGCAGTATTTT
CASSPTSFPSTDTQYF
>TRBV7-8|TRBD1|-|TRBJ2-7
TGTGCCAGCAGAAAAACCGGGACAGGGGGCTATACCGAGCAGTACTTC
CASRKTGTGGYTEQYF
>TRBV5-8|TRBD1|-|TRBJ2-3
TGTGCCAGCAGCGCTCCACAGGGGGCGAGCAACACAGATACGCAGTATTTT
CASSAPQGASNTDTQYF
>TRBV7-8|-|-|TRBJ2-1
TGTGCCAGCACCCGGGACCTCGGGGATGAGCAGTTCTTC
CASTRDLGDEQFF
>TRBV7-2|TRBD2|many|TRBJ2-7
TGTGCCAGCAGCTTATTAGGACTAGCGGGAGGCTACGAGCAGTACTTC
CASSLLGLAGGYEQYF
>TRBV10-3|-|-|TRBJ2-5
TGTGCCATCAGTGACGAGCGGCAAGAGACCCAGTACTTC
CAISDERQETQYF
>TRBV27|-|once|TRBJ2-7
TGTGCCAGCAGTTTGAAGGGACCCCCCTACGAGCAGTACTTC
CASSLKGPPYEQYF
>TRBV28|-|many|TRBJ1-1
TGTGCCAGCAGTTTTCGCGGGACACTGAACACTGAAGCTTTCTTT
CASSFRGTLNTEAFF
>TRBV14|-|few|TRBJ1-1
TGTGCCAGCAGCCAAATAAGGGGAACTGAAGCTTTCTTT
CASSQIRGTEAFF
>TRBV7-2|TRBD1|once|TRBJ1-2
TGTGCCAGCAGCACAGGGGCCAAACCTAGCTATGGCTACACCTTC
CASSTGAKPSYGYTF
>TRBV3-1|-|-|TRBJ2-2
TGTGCCAGCAGCCAAGTACTTACGAGATCCGGGGAGCTGTTTTTT
CASSQVLTRSGELFF
>TRBV29-1|TRBD1|few|TRBJ2-7
TGCAGCGTTAGAGACAGGGGAAGTCGGGAGCAGTACTTC
CSVRDRGSREQYF
>TRBV28|TRBD1|many|TRBJ1-1
TGTGCCAGCAGACCACAGGGGGCGCGTACTGAAGCTTTCTTT
CASRPQGARTEAFF
>TRBV7-9|-|-|TRBJ2-1
TGTGCCAGCAGCTTAGGTCCGGGCCCGGCTGAGCAGTTCTTC
CASSLGPGPAEQFF
>TRBV20-1|-|many|TRBJ2-7
TGCAGTGCTGGAATGCCGGGACTGACTTACGAGCAGTACTTC
CSAGMPGLTYEQYF
>TRBV2|-|few|TRBJ1-5
TGTGCCAGCAGACTCACAGGAAATCAGCCCCAGCATTTT
CASRLTGNQPQHF
>TRBV18|-|-|TRBJ2-1
TGTGCCAGCTCACCTGTAAACCCGCCAGGGGCCCTATCCTACAATGAGCAGTTCTTC
CASSPVNPPGALSYNEQFF
>TRBV5-1|-|-|TRBJ2-7
TGCGCCAGCAGCTGGTGGACAGAGTCCTACGAGCAGTACTTC
CASSWWTESYEQYF
>TRBV5-4|TRBD2|-|TRBJ2-5
TGTGCCAGCAGCTTGGTAGGGGGACTAGCGGGAGACCAAGAGACCCAGTACTTC
CASSLVGGLAGDQETQYF
>TRBV15|-|few|TRBJ1-1
TGTGCCACCAGCAGAGATCGGGGCTACACTGAAGCTTTCTTT
CATSRDRGYTEAFF